These T cell receptor beta chains were read from a single sample in a study of cytomegalovirus exposure and HLA in healthy donors. TCRdb's table, derived via immunoSEQ multiplex PCR, lists solely in-frame clones and lacks some. The profile shows about 180,000 clones, around 80% of them singletons. Sequencing was done on a sample of PBMCs. The receptors originated from a young man in good health and CMV-seronegative. CDR3s include the opening cysteine and the closing phenylalanine or tryptophan. D genes are given only for firm matches. Clone sizes are given selectively: once, few, many, or a class where the clone is expanded.

TRBV11-2	TRBJ1-5	NA	NA	CASSLDSPNQPQHF	TGTGCCAGCAGCCTTGACAGTCCCAATCAGCCCCAGCATTTT
TRBV19	TRBJ2-7	TRBD2	NA	CASSPSGSSYEQYF	TGTGCCAGTAGTCCTAGCGGGAGTTCCTACGAGCAGTACTTC
TRBV7-7	TRBJ2-5	TRBD1	NA	CASSLARDRGETQYF	TGTGCTAGCAGCTTAGCCCGGGACAGGGGGGAGACCCAGTACTTC
TRBV9	TRBJ2-3	NA	NA	CASSVEHRTDTQYF	TGTGCCAGCAGCGTAGAGCATCGCACAGATACGCAGTATTTT
TRBV2	TRBJ2-7	NA	few	CASRVGSYEQYF	TGTGCCAGCAGAGTCGGGTCCTACGAGCAGTACTTC
TRBV5-1	TRBJ2-1	NA	NA	CASSLARVTASATNEQFF	TGCGCCAGCAGCTTGGCGCGTGTGACAGCCTCAGCGACCAATGAGCAGTTCTTC
TRBV5-1	TRBJ1-2	NA	NA	CASSLGIGRANYGYTF	TGCGCCAGCAGCTTGGGTATTGGCAGAGCGAACTATGGCTACACCTTC
TRBV2	TRBJ2-7	TRBD2	NA	CASSERTSASYEQYF	TGTGCCAGCAGTGAAAGGACTAGCGCTTCCTACGAGCAGTACTTC
TRBV7-8	TRBJ1-2	TRBD1	NA	CASSRQGANYGYTF	TGTGCCAGCAGCCGACAGGGGGCCAACTATGGCTACACCTTC
TRBV4-1	TRBJ2-1	TRBD2	NA	CASSQAAGGFGYNEQFF	TGCGCCAGCAGCCAAGCAGCGGGAGGGTTTGGGTACAATGAGCAGTTCTTC
TRBV9	TRBJ1-1	NA	NA	CASSVVAAGTGNTEAFF	TGTGCCAGCAGCGTAGTAGCGGCGGGTACCGGGAACACTGAAGCTTTCTTT
TRBV2	TRBJ2-7	TRBD2	NA	CASSGTRSYEQYF	TGTGCCAGCAGTGGGACTAGATCCTACGAGCAGTACTTC
TRBV19	TRBJ2-5	TRBD2	NA	CASRSGERETQYF	TGTGCCAGTAGGAGCGGGGAACGAGAGACCCAGTACTTC
TRBV7-3	TRBJ2-1	TRBD2	few	CASRAGVSDEQFF	TGTGCCAGTCGAGCGGGAGTATCTGATGAGCAGTTCTTC
TRBV11-2	TRBJ1-1	TRBD1	NA	CASSTRQGLGNTEAFF	TGTGCCAGCAGCACACGACAGGGGCTAGGGAACACTGAAGCTTTCTTT
TRBV4-2	TRBJ1-2	NA	NA	CASSQDLGLYGYTF	TGTGCCAGCAGCCAAGATCTTGGCCTTTATGGCTACACCTTC
TRBV9	TRBJ1-6	NA	NA	CASSVDRDSPLHF	TGTGCCAGCAGCGTAGACAGGGATTCACCCCTCCACTTT
TRBV19	TRBJ1-3	TRBD1	NA	CASSPWDRGHGNTIYF	TGTGCCAGTAGTCCGTGGGACAGGGGGCATGGAAACACCATATATTTT
TRBV7-9	TRBJ2-7	TRBD2	NA	CASSSLAGGYEQYF	TGTGCCAGCAGCTCCCTAGCGGGTGGCTACGAGCAGTACTTC
TRBV2	TRBJ2-7	NA	NA	CASSLEQTPTYEQYF	TGTGCCAGCAGTCTGGAACAGACCCCAACCTACGAGCAGTACTTC
TRBV19	TRBJ2-6	TRBD1	NA	CASSKGTGAFSGANVLTF	TGTGCCAGTAGTAAGGGGACAGGGGCTTTCTCTGGGGCCAACGTCCTGACTTTC
TRBV7-9	TRBJ2-2	NA	NA	CASSRHSPTNTGELFF	TGTGCCAGCAGCCGTCACAGCCCAACTAACACCGGGGAGCTGTTTTTT
TRBV7-9	TRBJ1-2	NA	NA	CASSRTVDYGYTF	TGTGCCAGCAGCCGGACAGTAGATTATGGCTACACCTTC
TRBV30	TRBJ2-1	NA	few	CAWSGLDGVEQFF	TGTGCCTGGAGTGGCCTAGACGGGGTTGAGCAGTTCTTC
TRBV7-9	TRBJ2-7	NA	NA	CASSLSGSYEQYF	TGTGCCAGCAGCCTCTCGGGCTCCTACGAGCAGTACTTC
TRBV27	TRBJ1-5	NA	NA	CASSWGGTDSNQPQHF	TGTGCCAGCAGTTGGGGGGGGACGGACAGCAATCAGCCCCAGCATTTT
TRBV19	TRBJ2-1	TRBD2	once	CASSIGALAGGPHNEQFF	TGTGCCAGTAGTATTGGGGCGCTAGCGGGAGGGCCGCACAATGAGCAGTTCTTC
TRBV5-1	TRBJ1-1	TRBD1	NA	CASSLAGTGDTEAFF	TGCGCCAGCAGCTTGGCCGGGACAGGGGACACTGAAGCTTTCTTT
TRBV6-1	TRBJ1-2	TRBD1	NA	CASKGQGLNYGYTF	TGTGCCAGCAAGGGACAGGGGCTTAACTATGGCTACACCTTC
TRBV4-2	TRBJ1-6	NA	NA	CASSQGLAEIGNSPLHF	TGTGCCAGCAGCCAAGGGTTAGCGGAGATAGGTAATTCACCCCTCCACTTT
TRBV5-6	TRBJ2-5	NA	NA	CASSGLAGETQYF	TGTGCCAGCTCCGGACTGGCGGGAGAGACCCAGTACTTC
TRBV5-8	TRBJ2-5	NA	NA	CASSRGAWDSQETQYF	TGTGCCAGCAGCCGCGGCGCTTGGGACTCCCAGGAGACCCAGTACTTC
TRBV7-2	TRBJ2-3	TRBD1	NA	CASSLASRTGGGDTQYF	TGTGCCAGCAGCTTAGCCTCTAGGACAGGGGGGGGAGATACGCAGTATTTT
TRBV5-6	TRBJ2-1	TRBD2	NA	CASSPMNQIAGVYNEQFF	TGTGCCAGCAGCCCGATGAACCAAATAGCGGGGGTCTACAATGAGCAGTTCTTC
TRBV7-9	TRBJ2-5	TRBD1	NA	CASSIPGQGAGETQYF	TGTGCCAGCAGCATTCCGGGACAGGGGGCTGGGGAGACCCAGTACTTC